This T cell receptor beta chain was identified during a study of PD-L1 blockade in urothelial cancer. Data came from immunoSEQ multiplex PCR; TCRdb stores just in-frame clones and leaves some out. This table holds tens of thousands of clones, approximately 81% found once. Specified time point: peripheral blood 6 weeks after treatment start. CDR3 length: 14 residues. The germline V gene encodes CDR1 SGHRS and CDR2 YFSETQ. The ends lost 0 bases at V and 2 bases at J; junction bases unmatched: 1. This material consisted of PBMCs, taken around atezolizumab (anti-PD-L1) treatment. This receptor was obtained from a man between 65 and 80 years old with urothelial cancer. This rearrangement joins TRBV5-1 to TRBJ2-7; 8 positions match TRBD1. Here the CDR3 DNA reads TGCGCCAGCAGCTTGGGGACAGGGACCTACGAGCAGTACTTC. It encodes CASSLGTGTYEQYF.